This entry lists 25 T cell receptor beta chains sequenced from one sample in a study of blood T cell repertoires in COVID-19. Generated by immunoSEQ multiplex PCR, the TCRdb table keeps only in-frame clones and is missing some. This table has around 100,000 clones, approximately 84% appearing once. Sequences were obtained from peripheral blood. These receptors all come from a man aged 40-49 years with acute or convalescent COVID-19.

This chain links TRBV25-1 with TRBJ2-5; D gene ambiguous. CDR3 size: 13 residues. V gave up 3 bases and J gave up 5 bases, with 10 bases separating them. Germline assignment: CDR1 MGHDK and CDR2 SYGVNS. CDR3 residues: CASSDGPAETQYF. The CDR3 DNA follows: TGTGCCAGCAGTGATGGGCCGGCGGAGACCCAGTACTTC.

This chain connects TRBV6-6 to TRBJ1-6; 7 positions match TRBD1. J lost 10 bases, V lost 6 bases, and 9 bases had no gene match. There are 14 residues in the CDR3. CDR1 is MNHNY, CDR2 SVGAGI, per germline (reference sequence). CDR3 region: CASRPGTESSPLHF. The CDR3 DNA sequence: TGTGCCAGCAGACCTGGGACAGAAAGCTCACCCCTCCACTTT.

This clone was seen once. V is TRBV7-2 and J is TRBJ1-6, with 8 bases fitting TRBD1. Germline V gene sequence: CDR1 SGHTA, CDR2 FQGNSA. This CDR3 contains 15 residues. After removal of 4 bases from V and 9 bases from J, the junction contained 8 bases not matched to a gene. DNA for the CDR3: TGTGCCAGCAGCTCCCGTGGACAGGGAAGTTCACCCCTCCACTTT. Translation: CASSSRGQGSSPLHF. The whole variable domain, filled in from reference TRBV7-2 and TRBJ1-6, reads GAGVSQSPSNKVTEKGKDVELRCDPISGHTALYWYRQSLGQGLEFLIYFQGNSAPDKSGLPSDRFSAERTGGSVSTLTIQRTQQEDSAVYLCASSSRGQGSSPLHFGNGTRLTVT.

CDR3 in amino acids: CASSITSGRFGNEQFF. The CDR3 DNA is TGTGCCAGTAGTATTACTAGCGGGAGGTTCGGCAATGAGCAGTTCTTC. This rearrangement joins TRBV19 to TRBJ2-1; TRBD2 aligns across 12 bases. Germline assignment: CDR1 LNHDA and CDR2 SQIVND (reference sequence). The CDR3 totals 16 residues. With V trimmed by 3 bases and J by 6 bases, 6 bases remained unmatched.

The rearrangement uses TRBV28 and TRBJ2-1; TRBD2 matches at 12 bases. The germline gives CDR1 MDHEN, CDR2 SYDVKM. V lost 7 bases, J lost 7 bases, and 5 bases stayed unmatched. This CDR3 region has 14 residues. CDR3 amino acids: CASKTSGRRNEQFF. The CDR3 DNA reads TGTGCCAGCAAGACTAGCGGGAGAAGAAATGAGCAGTTCTTC. The full variable domain, completed using reference TRBV28 and TRBJ2-1, is DVKVTQSSRYLVKRTGEKVFLECVQDMDHENMFWYRQDPGLGLRLIYFSYDVKMKEKGDIPEGYSVSREKKERFSLILESASTNQTSMYLCASKTSGRRNEQFFGPGTRLTVL.

The chain's CDR3 is CASSQAGTSVYNEQFF. The CDR3 nucleotides are TGCGCCAGCAGCCAAGCCGGGACTAGCGTTTACAATGAGCAGTTCTTC. The chain combines TRBV4-3 with TRBJ2-1, with 10 bases lining up with TRBD2. This CDR3 is 16 amino acids long. The V gene end was trimmed by 1 base and the J gene end by 4 bases; junction bases not matched to a gene: 4. CDR1 and CDR2 from the germline V gene are LGHNA and YSLEER.

J is TRBJ1-2 and V is TRBV6-5; 8 nucleotides line up with TRBD1. Germline loops: CDR1 MNHEY, CDR2 SVGAGI. Unmatched junction bases numbered 10, after V lost 5 bases and J lost 5 bases. This CDR3 region has 15 residues. CDR3 in DNA: TGTGCCAGCAGTACCTACAGGGGGAAAGGGTATGGCTACACCTTC. Translated, it gives CASSTYRGKGYGYTF.

The chain has TRBV6-2 or TRBV6-3 and TRBJ1-1; weak D call: TRBD1 (5 bases). Germline CDR1 MNHEY, CDR2 SVGEGT. The V and J ends lost 2 bases and 1 base respectively, with 11 bases between them. This CDR3 contains 15 residues. The CDR3 region has the DNA TGTGCCAGCAGTTACCTTTCAACAGGGAACACTGAAGCTTTCTTT. Translating gives CASSYLSTGNTEAFF.

The chain is built from TRBV3-1 (or the pseudogene TRBV3-2) and TRBJ2-3; 7 nucleotides line up with TRBD1. With V trimmed by 4 bases and J by 1 base, 2 bases remained unmatched. This CDR3 has 14 residues. Germline CDR1 reads LGHDT; CDR2 reads YNNKEL (reference sequence). CDR3 region: CASSPGQGTDTQYF. In DNA form, the CDR3 reads TGTGCCAGCAGCCCCGGACAGGGCACAGATACGCAGTATTTT.

This clone was seen only once. The chain combines TRBV27 with TRBJ2-3, with 8 bases fitting TRBD2. Germline V gene sequence: CDR1 MNHEY, CDR2 SMNVEV (reference sequence). The V gene end was trimmed by 5 bases and the J gene end by 2 bases; junction bases not matched to a gene: 6. This CDR3 is 15 amino acids long. The CDR3 sequence: CASSPRAGATDTQYF. The CDR3 bases are TGTGCCAGCAGTCCCCGAGCGGGGGCCACAGATACGCAGTATTTT.

V is TRBV3-1 (or the pseudogene TRBV3-2) and J is TRBJ2-7; D is uncertain. Germline CDR1 is LGHDT and CDR2 is YNNKEL (reference sequence). The CDR3 covers 12 residues. The V end lost 4 bases, the J end lost 0 bases, and 4 bases lay between the germline ends. In DNA form, the CDR3 reads TGTGCCAGCAGCCTGAGCTCCTACGAGCAGTACTTC. It codes for CASSLSSYEQYF.

This chain connects TRBV12-5 to TRBJ2-7; TRBD1 might be the D (6 bases). The CDR3 consists of 14 residues. The V end was cut by 3 bases, the J end by 1 base, with 10 bases between. From germline, CDR1 is LGHNT and CDR2 FRNRAP. CDR3 nucleotide sequence: TGTGCTAGTGGTTTCGGACAGACATCCTACGAGCAGTACTTC. Translating gives CASGFGQTSYEQYF.

The genes are TRBV4-2 and TRBJ2-5; D gene uncertain. This CDR3 contains 14 residues. Trimming removed 1 base at V and 2 bases at J, with 8 bases between. Per the germline V gene, CDR1 is LGHNA and CDR2 is YNFKEQ. The CDR3 region is CASSQGDSQETQYF. In nucleotides, the CDR3 is TGTGCCAGCAGCCAAGGAGACTCACAAGAGACCCAGTACTTC.

This chain connects TRBV4-3 to TRBJ2-1, with D perhaps TRBD2 (6 bases). CDR3 length: 14 residues. Germline assignment: CDR1 LGHNA and CDR2 YSLEER. V shed 3 bases and J shed 6 bases, with 12 bases lying between them. The CDR3 DNA follows: TGCGCCAGCAGCCAGACCCTCGGGGGCAATGAGCAGTTCTTC. Its translation is CASSQTLGGNEQFF.

The genes are TRBV28 and TRBJ1-2; D is possibly TRBD1 (5 bases). This CDR3 has 11 amino acids. The V and J ends lost 5 bases and 8 bases respectively, with 9 bases between them. Germline V lookup: CDR1 MDHEN, CDR2 SYDVKM. The CDR3 loop is CASSRTWGYTF. CDR3 bases: TGTGCCAGCAGTCGGACATGGGGCTACACCTTC.

In its sample, this clone was seen once. This rearrangement joins TRBV7-2 to TRBJ2-7; 15 bases agree with TRBD2. The germline V gene has CDR1 SGHTA and CDR2 FQGNSA. CDR3 length: 15 residues. Trimming removed 5 bases from V and 7 bases from J; junction bases left unmatched: 6. Here the CDR3 reads CASSRLGLAGGEQYF. The CDR3 DNA sequence: TGTGCCAGCAGCAGACTGGGACTAGCGGGGGGTGAGCAGTACTTC.

The gene calls are TRBV19 and TRBJ1-1, with D uncertain. Deletions cut 8 bases from V and 1 base from J, with 11 bases between. This CDR3 spans 13 amino acids. The germline V gene encodes CDR1 LNHDA and CDR2 SQIVND (reference sequence). The CDR3 DNA reads as TGTGCCAGTTATTCCAGACAGAACACTGAAGCTTTCTTT. This gives the protein CASYSRQNTEAFF.

The V and J genes are TRBV11-2 and TRBJ2-7; D gene ambiguous. The CDR3 runs to 14 residues. V was shortened by 5 bases and J by 5 bases, with 16 bases between the two germline ends. Germline V gene lookup returns CDR1 SGHAT and CDR2 FQNNGV. The CDR3 loop is CASSPNDKTDEQYF. DNA of the CDR3: TGTGCCAGCAGCCCTAACGACAAGACGGACGAGCAGTACTTC.

This rearrangement joins TRBV9 to TRBJ2-7; 9 nucleotides agree with TRBD2. Germline V gene sequence: CDR1 SGDLS, CDR2 YYNGEE. Unmatched junction bases numbered 11, after V lost 4 bases and J lost 3 bases. CDR3 length: 16 amino acids. Here the CDR3 reads CASSTRLAASVYEQYF. The CDR3 coding sequence is TGTGCCAGCAGCACTCGACTAGCGGCCTCAGTCTACGAGCAGTACTTC.

The gene calls are TRBV5-1 and TRBJ2-2, with TRBD2 matching over 7 bases. V gave up 0 bases and J gave up 6 bases; unmatched junction bases: 5. The CDR3 runs to 15 residues. Germline CDR1 and CDR2: SGHRS and YFSETQ. Written as DNA, the CDR3 is TGCGCCAGCAGCTTGGTAGCGGGCGGATCCGGGGAGCTGTTTTTT. Its translation: CASSLVAGGSGELFF.

The V call is TRBV6-6, the J call TRBJ1-1; 7 nucleotides agree with TRBD1. Germline V lookup: CDR1 MNHNY, CDR2 SVGAGI (reference sequence). After removal of 6 bases from V and 1 base from J, the junction contained 11 bases not matched to a gene. The CDR3 has 16 residues. The CDR3 reads CASSHRGPEKNTEAFF. The CDR3 nucleotides are TGTGCCAGCAGCCACAGGGGCCCAGAAAAGAACACTGAAGCTTTCTTT.

V gene TRBV30 combines with J gene TRBJ2-5; D not certain. CDR3 length: 11 amino acids. CDR1 GTSNPN and CDR2 SVGIG come from the germline V gene (reference sequence). Trimming removed 3 bases from V and 0 bases from J, with 2 bases in between. The CDR3 DNA reads TGTGCCTGGAGCGACCAAGAGACCCAGTACTTC. As protein: CAWSDQETQYF.

The V gene is TRBV27, the J gene TRBJ2-1; 11 bases align to TRBD2. There are 15 residues in the CDR3. CDR1 and CDR2 (germline): MNHEY, SMNVEV (reference sequence). With V trimmed by 6 bases and J by 5 bases, 6 bases remained unmatched. CDR3 sequence (DNA): TGTGCCAGCAGGAAAGGGACTAGCGGTAACAATGAGCAGTTCTTC. It specifies CASRKGTSGNNEQFF.

V usage is TRBV6-5 and J usage is TRBJ2-7, with D possibly being TRBD2 (6 bases). Germline lookup yields CDR1 MNHEY and CDR2 SVGAGI. The CDR3 totals 16 residues. V was pared by 0 bases and J by 1 base, with 13 bases between. The CDR3 region is CASSYSWRGHSYEQYF. CDR3 DNA: TGTGCCAGCAGTTACTCTTGGCGGGGCCATTCCTACGAGCAGTACTTC.

The chain couples TRBV5-6 to TRBJ2-5; TRBD2 agrees at 10 bases. There are 15 residues in the CDR3. Germline V gene data show CDR1 as SGHDT and CDR2 as YYEEEE. Unmatched junction bases numbered 3, after V lost 3 bases and J lost 1 base. CDR3 in amino acids: CASSYRTSGQETQYF. CDR3 bases: TGTGCCAGCAGCTATAGGACTAGCGGCCAAGAGACCCAGTACTTC.